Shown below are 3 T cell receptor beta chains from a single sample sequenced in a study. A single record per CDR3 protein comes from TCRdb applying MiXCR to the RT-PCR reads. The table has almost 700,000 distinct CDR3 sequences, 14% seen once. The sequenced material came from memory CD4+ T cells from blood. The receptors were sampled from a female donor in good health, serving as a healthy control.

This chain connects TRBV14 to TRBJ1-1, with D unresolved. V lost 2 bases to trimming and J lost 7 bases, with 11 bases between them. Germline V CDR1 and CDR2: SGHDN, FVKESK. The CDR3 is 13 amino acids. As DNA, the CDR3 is TGTGCCAGCAGCCAAACTCGTGGTGTTGAAGCTTTCTTT. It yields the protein CASSQTRGVEAFF. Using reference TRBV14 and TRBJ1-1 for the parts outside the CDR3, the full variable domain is EAGVTQFPSHSVIEKGQTVTLRCDPISGHDNLYWYRRVMGKEIKFLLHFVKESKQDESGMPNNRFLAERTGGTYSTLKVQPAELEDSGVYFCASSQTRGVEAFFGQGTRLTVV.

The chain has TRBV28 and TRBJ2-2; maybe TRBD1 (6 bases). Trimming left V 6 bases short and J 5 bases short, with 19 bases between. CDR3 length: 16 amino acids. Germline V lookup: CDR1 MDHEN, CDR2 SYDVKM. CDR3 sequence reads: CASRLRETGLTGELFF. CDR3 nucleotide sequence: TGTGCCAGCAGACTACGCGAGACAGGCCTGACCGGGGAGCTGTTTTTT.

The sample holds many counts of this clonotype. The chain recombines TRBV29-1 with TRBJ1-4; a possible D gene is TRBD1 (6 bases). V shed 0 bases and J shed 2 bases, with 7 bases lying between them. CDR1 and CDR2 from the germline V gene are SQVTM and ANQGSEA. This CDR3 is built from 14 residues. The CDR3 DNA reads TGCAGCGTTGAAGACAGGGGTACTAATGAAAAACTGTTTTTT. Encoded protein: CSVEDRGTNEKLFF.